This T cell receptor (beta chain) was retrieved from a study of blood T cell repertoires in COVID-19. The CDR3 totals 14 residues. Trimming took 1 base from V and 9 from J, leaving 13 bases between them. Germline-derived CDR1 and CDR2 are MNHNY and SVGAGI (reference sequence). Assay: immunoSEQ multiplex PCR; the TCRdb copy retains only in-frame clones and omits some. The table lists some 140,000 clones, 84% of them singletons. Sequencing input: PBMCs or T cells enriched from blood (not recorded which). This TCR was recovered from a man aged 40-49 years with acute COVID-19. This chain connects TRBV6-6 to TRBJ2-1, with D perhaps matching TRBD1 (6 bases). CDR3: CASSYWSGAGEQFF. CDR3 nucleotide sequence: TGTGCCAGCAGTTACTGGTCAGGGGCAGGTGAGCAGTTCTTC.